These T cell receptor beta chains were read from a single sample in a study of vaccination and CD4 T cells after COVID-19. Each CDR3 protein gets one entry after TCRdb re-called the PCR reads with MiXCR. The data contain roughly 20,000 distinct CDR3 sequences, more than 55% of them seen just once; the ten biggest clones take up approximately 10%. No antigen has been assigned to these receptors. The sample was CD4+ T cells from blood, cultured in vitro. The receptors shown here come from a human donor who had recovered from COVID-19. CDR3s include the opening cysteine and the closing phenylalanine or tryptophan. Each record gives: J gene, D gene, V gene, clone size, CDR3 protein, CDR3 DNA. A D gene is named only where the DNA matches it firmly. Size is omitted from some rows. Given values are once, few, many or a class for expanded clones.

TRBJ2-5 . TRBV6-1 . CASAKGGFQETQYF TGTGCCAGCGCCAAAGGAGGATTCCAAGAGACCCAGTACTTC
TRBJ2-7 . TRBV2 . CASSDIARGAPQYF TGTGCCAGCAGTGATATAGCTCGCGGGGCACCGCAGTACTTC
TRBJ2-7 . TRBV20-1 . CSGETEGSYEQYF TGCAGTGGTGAGACCGAAGGCTCCTACGAGCAGTACTTC
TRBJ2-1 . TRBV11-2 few CASSPLRSYNEQFF TGTGCCAGCAGCCCCCTTCGCTCCTACAATGAGCAGTTCTTC
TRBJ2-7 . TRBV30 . CAWSRWGASPLPYEQYF TGTGCCTGGAGTAGGTGGGGGGCCTCTCCTTTACCCTACGAGCAGTACTTC
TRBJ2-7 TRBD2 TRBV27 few CASSLWGGTSGSYEQYF TGTGCCAGCAGTTTATGGGGAGGGACTAGCGGATCCTACGAGCAGTACTTC
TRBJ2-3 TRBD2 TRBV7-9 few CASSSGLAGGTDTQYF TGTGCCAGCAGCTCCGGACTAGCGGGAGGTACGGATACGCAGTATTTT
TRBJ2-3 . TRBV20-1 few CSARGGDTQYF TGCAGTGCTAGAGGCGGGGATACGCAGTATTTT
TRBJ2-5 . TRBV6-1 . CASSPFPQETQYF TGTGCCAGCAGCCCATTCCCTCAAGAGACCCAGTACTTC
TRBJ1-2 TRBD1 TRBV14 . CASSLIQGDYGYTF TGTGCCAGCAGCCTCATACAGGGGGACTATGGCTACACCTTC
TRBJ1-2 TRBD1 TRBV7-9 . CASSYRGGGGYTF TGTGCCAGCAGCTACAGGGGGGGAGGAGGCTACACCTTC
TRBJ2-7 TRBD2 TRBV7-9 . CATGRGASGEQYF TGTGCCACAGGGAGGGGGGCTAGCGGGGAGCAGTACTTC
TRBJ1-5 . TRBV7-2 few CASSSIWGQPQHF TGTGCCAGCAGCTCAATTTGGGGTCAGCCCCAGCATTTT
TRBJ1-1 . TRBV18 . CASLLTRGGTGDTEAFF TGTGCCAGCTTGCTGACTCGTGGGGGGACGGGGGACACTGAAGCTTTCTTT
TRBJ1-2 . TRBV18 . CASSPGREDGYTF TGTGCCAGCTCACCAGGGCGAGAGGATGGCTACACCTTC
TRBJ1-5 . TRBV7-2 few CASSLDRVGTRGQPQHF TGTGCCAGCAGCTTAGATCGGGTTGGGACACGGGGTCAGCCCCAGCATTTT
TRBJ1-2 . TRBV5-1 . CASSLGERLGPYGYTF TGCGCCAGCAGCTTGGGCGAACGGTTGGGGCCATATGGCTACACCTTC
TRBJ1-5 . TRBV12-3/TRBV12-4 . CASSLSGHQPQHF TGTGCCAGCAGTTTAAGTGGGCATCAGCCCCAGCATTTT
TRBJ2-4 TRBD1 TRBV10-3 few CAISESLLGRGKNIQYF TGTGCCATCAGTGAGTCTTTGTTGGGCAGGGGGAAAAACATTCAGTACTTC
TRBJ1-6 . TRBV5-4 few CASSLVPGGYSPLHF TGTGCCAGCAGCTTGGTACCTGGGGGTTATTCACCCCTCCACTTT
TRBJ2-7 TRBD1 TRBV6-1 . CASKTDRGYEQYF TGTGCCAGCAAAACGGACAGGGGGTACGAGCAGTACTTC
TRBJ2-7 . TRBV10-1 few CASSDGGTSYEQYF TGCGCCAGCAGTGACGGCGGGACCTCCTACGAGCAGTACTTC
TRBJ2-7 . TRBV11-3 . CASSGTRDSSFYEQYF TGTGCCAGCAGCGGAACCCGGGACTCGTCATTCTACGAGCAGTACTTC
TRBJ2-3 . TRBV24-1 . CATSYGSTDTQYF TGTGCCACCAGTTACGGCAGCACAGATACGCAGTATTTT
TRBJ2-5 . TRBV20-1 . CSATGLPTRETQYF TGCAGTGCTACGGGACTCCCAACCCGAGAGACCCAGTACTTC
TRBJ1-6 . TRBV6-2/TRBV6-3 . CASSARRENSPLHF TGTGCCAGCAGTGCCCGACGGGAAAATTCACCCCTCCACTTT
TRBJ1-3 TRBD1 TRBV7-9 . CASSDRLYRGAGNTIYF TGTGCCAGCAGCGACAGACTTTACAGGGGCGCTGGAAACACCATATATTTT
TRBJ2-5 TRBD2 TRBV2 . CASSGVTSGSNGGEETQYF TGTGCCAGCAGTGGTGTGACTAGCGGGAGTAACGGAGGTGAAGAGACCCAGTACTTC
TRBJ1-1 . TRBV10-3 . CAIRNNELNTEAFF TGTGCCATCAGGAACAATGAACTGAACACTGAAGCTTTCTTT
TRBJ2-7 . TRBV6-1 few CASSEAPTGAFSYEQYF TGTGCCAGCAGTGAAGCGCCGACAGGAGCCTTCTCCTACGAGCAGTACTTC
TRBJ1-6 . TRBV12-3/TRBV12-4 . CASTPGDSTPLHF TGTGCCAGCACCCCCGGGGATTCTACACCCCTCCACTTT
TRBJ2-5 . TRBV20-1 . CSAAQGSRETQYF TGCAGTGCGGCCCAGGGGTCCAGGGAGACCCAGTACTTC
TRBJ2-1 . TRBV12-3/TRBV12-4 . CASSLQNDNEQFF TGTGCCAGCAGTTTACAGAATGACAATGAGCAGTTCTTC
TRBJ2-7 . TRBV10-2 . CATTPGLEQYF TGCGCCACCACGCCAGGCCTCGAGCAGTACTTC
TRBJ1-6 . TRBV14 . CASSGDAGIPLHF TGTGCCAGCAGCGGGGACGCGGGAATTCCCCTCCACTTT
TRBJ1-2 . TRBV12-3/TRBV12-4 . CASSPAQVMDGYTF TGTGCCAGCAGTCCGGCCCAGGTTATGGATGGCTACACCTTC
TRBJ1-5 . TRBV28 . CASRATDFGYNQPQHF TGTGCCAGCAGAGCGACAGATTTTGGGTACAATCAGCCCCAGCATTTT
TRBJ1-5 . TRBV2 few CASSKVNSNQPQHF TGTGCCAGCAGTAAGGTGAATAGCAATCAGCCCCAGCATTTT
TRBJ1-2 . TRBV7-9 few CASSPVGGMSYTF TGTGCCAGCAGCCCCGTCGGGGGGATGAGCTACACCTTC
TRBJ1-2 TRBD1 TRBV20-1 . CSALGGQVLYGYTF TGCAGTGCTTTGGGGGGACAGGTCCTTTATGGCTACACCTTC
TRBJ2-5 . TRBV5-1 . CASSLGGTEQETQYF TGCGCCAGCAGCTTGGGCGGGACAGAGCAAGAGACCCAGTACTTC
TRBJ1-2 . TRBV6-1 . CASNSYSNYGYTF TGTGCCAGCAACAGCTATTCTAACTATGGCTACACCTTC
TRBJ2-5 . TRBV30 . CAWSVQGPETQYF TGTGCCTGGAGTGTACAGGGCCCGGAGACCCAGTACTTC
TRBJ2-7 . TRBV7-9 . CASSVTGYEQYF TGTGCCAGCAGCGTGACCGGCTACGAGCAGTACTTC
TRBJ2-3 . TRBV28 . CASSPGLSLSTDTQYF TGTGCCAGCAGTCCCGGACTCTCCCTTAGCACAGATACGCAGTATTTT
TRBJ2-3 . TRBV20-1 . CSARDLGGTQYF TGCAGTGCTAGAGATTTGGGGGGCACGCAGTATTTT
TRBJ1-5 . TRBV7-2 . CASSLDTGQPQHF TGTGCCAGCAGCTTGGATACCGGTCAGCCCCAGCATTTT